The 20 T cell receptor beta chains presented below share a single source sample, sequenced in a study of T-cell reconstitution after alpha-beta-depleted transplantation in children. Unique molecular identifiers were used in preparing the TCRbeta library. Using its own MiXCR run on the PCR reads, TCRdb lists one record per CDR3 protein. The profile shows around 190,000 distinct CDR3 sequences, approximately 6.3% of them singletons. The sample was PBMCs, taken before TCRalphabeta/CD19-depleted stem cell transplant. Receptors were obtained from a boy younger than 10 with acute lymphoblastic leukemia, due to receive a stem cell transplant.

This clonotype was recorded at least ten times. The J gene is TRBJ2-2, the V gene TRBV20-1; either TRBD1 or TRBD2 may supply D (6 bases each). V was trimmed by 0 bases and J by 5 bases, leaving 19 bases between them. Per the germline V gene, CDR1 is DFQATT and CDR2 is SNEGSKA (reference sequence). CDR3 length: 17 amino acids. The CDR3 DNA reads as TGCAGTGCTAGAGATTTCTCCGGGGGCAGTGCGACCGGGGAGCTGTTTTTT. Its translation is CSARDFSGGSATGELFF.

V usage is TRBV4-2 and J usage is TRBJ2-7, with D maybe TRBD2 (7 bases). V gave up 10 bases and J gave up 3 bases, with 16 bases separating them. Per the germline V gene, CDR1 is LGHNA and CDR2 is YNFKEQ. The CDR3 length is 13 residues. CDR3 loop: CAMGPGGLYEQYF. The CDR3 DNA reads as TGTGCCATGGGCCCCGGGGGGCTCTACGAGCAGTACTTC.

This clonotype was seen only a few times. V gene TRBV4-2 combines with J gene TRBJ2-7; no firm D call. CDR1 is LGHNA, CDR2 YNFKEQ, per germline. Trimming took off 1 base at V and 5 bases at J, with 24 bases between the two ends. The CDR3 totals 18 residues. The CDR3 DNA follows: TGTGCCAGCAGCCAAGGTTCCGGTCTCAGGACGGGTGTGGACGAGCAGTACTTC. Its protein is CASSQGSGLRTGVDEQYF.

V gene TRBV28 combines with J gene TRBJ2-5, with D perhaps given as TRBD1 or TRBD2 (6 bases each). Trimming removed 8 bases from V and 2 bases from J, with 18 bases in between. Germline assignment: CDR1 MDHEN and CDR2 SYDVKM. The CDR3 length is 15 residues. CDR3 protein: CASHYRVGRQETQYF. In DNA form, the CDR3 reads TGTGCCAGCCATTACAGGGTAGGGAGGCAAGAGACCCAGTACTTC.

This clonotype was seen at least ten times. This rearrangement joins TRBV28 to TRBJ2-5; D uncertain. Trimming stripped 5 bases from V and 0 bases from J, with 16 bases between. The CDR3 is 16 residues long. CDR1 MDHEN and CDR2 SYDVKM come from the germline V gene. The CDR3 here is CASSPTGRPNQETQYF. CDR3 coding DNA: TGTGCCAGCAGTCCAACCGGCAGGCCAAACCAAGAGACCCAGTACTTC.

The sample holds many counts of this clonotype. The J gene is TRBJ2-3, the V gene TRBV7-2, with D possibly TRBD2 on 6 matching bases. There are 14 residues in the CDR3. Germline V lookup: CDR1 SGHTA, CDR2 FQGNSA. Between the trimmed V and J ends, which lost 3 bases and 2 bases, there was a span of 9 bases. The CDR3 is CASSLLAPTDTQYF. DNA for the CDR3: TGTGCCAGCAGCTTGCTAGCGCCCACAGATACGCAGTATTTT. Full variable domain (remainder filled in from reference TRBV7-2 and TRBJ2-3): GAGVSQSPSNKVTEKGKDVELRCDPISGHTALYWYRQSLGQGLEFLIYFQGNSAPDKSGLPSDRFSAERTGGSVSTLTIQRTQQEDSAVYLCASSLLAPTDTQYFGPGTRLTVL.

This clonotype was seen ten or more times. V gene TRBV5-6 combines with J gene TRBJ2-3; D is perhaps TRBD2 (6 bases). Deletions cut 0 bases from V and 2 bases from J, with 10 bases between. The CDR3 consists of 15 residues. CDR1 is SGHDT and CDR2 is YYEEEE in the germline V gene. The CDR3 coding sequence is TGTGCCAGCAGCTTGGGGCGGGGATTCACAGATACGCAGTATTTT. It codes for CASSLGRGFTDTQYF.

In its sample, this clonotype was seen many times. The chain combines TRBV29-1 with TRBJ2-5; 10 bases line up with TRBD2. The junction had 15 bases not matched to a gene; V was cut back by 4 bases and J by 1 base. CDR1 is SQVTM and CDR2 is ANQGSEA in the germline V gene. The CDR3 spans 18 residues. CDR3 sequence reads: CSVVASGSLKSSQETQYF. The DNA of the CDR3 is TGCAGCGTTGTGGCTAGCGGGAGCCTAAAATCTAGCCAAGAGACCCAGTACTTC.

The chain combines TRBV7-9 with TRBJ1-6; D not resolved. The CDR3 is 14 residues long. The V end was cut by 5 bases, the J end by 9 bases, with 14 bases between. The germline V gene encodes CDR1 SEHNR and CDR2 FQNEAQ (reference sequence). As DNA, the CDR3 is TGTGCCAGCAGCGGGCCCGATTCTCGTTCACCCCTCCACTTT. Protein product: CASSGPDSRSPLHF.

This clonotype was counted a few times. This chain links TRBV6-2 or TRBV6-3 with TRBJ2-3, with D possibly being TRBD1 (6 bases). CDR3 length equals 16 residues. The germline V gene has CDR1 MNHEY and CDR2 SVGEGT. The ends were cut back, 4 bases at V and 1 base at J, with 15 bases in the middle. The CDR3 sequence is CASSWGRAGGTDTQYF. In DNA form, the CDR3 reads TGTGCCAGCAGTTGGGGGCGGGCAGGGGGCACAGATACGCAGTATTTT.

The V gene is TRBV9, the J gene TRBJ2-2; D not certain. Trimming removed 4 bases from V and 1 base from J, with 8 bases in between. This CDR3 is built from 14 residues. Per the germline V gene, CDR1 is SGDLS and CDR2 is YYNGEE. DNA of the CDR3: TGTGCCAGCAGCACCCTGGAGAACACCGGGGAGCTGTTTTTT. Encoded protein: CASSTLENTGELFF.

Many counts were recorded for this clonotype. The V gene is TRBV12-3 or TRBV12-4, the J gene TRBJ2-7; TRBD1 is a possible D gene (6 bases). There are 12 residues in the CDR3. V lost 5 bases and J lost 4, with 9 bases in between. CDR3: CASSRTVYEQYF. In nucleotides, the CDR3 is TGTGCCAGCAGTAGGACAGTTTACGAGCAGTACTTC.

V gene TRBV28 combines with J gene TRBJ1-6; no reliable D call. The CDR3 loop spans 14 amino acids. The germline V and J ends were trimmed by 3 bases and 7 bases, with 10 bases remaining between them. Germline assignment: CDR1 MDHEN and CDR2 SYDVKM. CDR3 sequence: CASSFGQANSPLHF. CDR3 DNA: TGTGCCAGCAGTTTTGGCCAGGCAAATTCACCCCTCCACTTT.

The table lists this clonotype with many counts. The V gene is TRBV15, the J gene TRBJ2-7, with D possibly matching TRBD2 (7 bases). The CDR3 extends over 14 amino acids. CDR1 and CDR2 (germline): LNHNV, YYDKDF (reference sequence). The ends were cut back, 3 bases at V and 7 bases at J, with 16 bases in the middle. The CDR3, as DNA: TGTGCCACCAGCAGTGACGGGGGGCCTGGTGAGCAGTACTTC. This codes for CATSSDGGPGEQYF.

This clonotype turned up a few times. The chain has TRBV7-3 and TRBJ2-1, with 8 bases identical to TRBD2. This CDR3 is built from 16 residues. Trimming took 5 bases from V and 10 from J; bases not matched to a gene: 16. Germline values: CDR1 SGHTA, CDR2 FQGTGA. CDR3 in amino acids: CASSPSLAGGSREQFF. The CDR3 DNA follows: TGTGCCAGCAGCCCATCCCTCGCGGGGGGTTCAAGAGAGCAGTTCTTC.

The chain has TRBV5-5 and TRBJ1-1; D gene unclear. Germline V gives CDR1 SGHKS, CDR2 YYEKEE (reference sequence). V was pared by 1 base and J by 1 base, with 14 bases between. The CDR3 extends over 16 amino acids. In DNA, the CDR3 is TGTGCCAGCAGCTTGTTCTACCTTTCCGAGAACACTGAAGCTTTCTTT. Translation: CASSLFYLSENTEAFF.

This clonotype was seen ten or more times. The DNA for the CDR3 is TGTGCCAGCAGTTTGGGGGTTCGCCAAGAGACCCAGTACTTC. This translates into CASSLGVRQETQYF. This chain uses TRBV12-3 or TRBV12-4 with TRBJ2-5; D may be TRBD1 or TRBD2 (5 bases each). The CDR3 runs to 14 residues. V was clipped by 3 bases and J by 1 base, with 9 bases between them.

The table lists this clonotype with many counts. J is TRBJ1-1 and V is TRBV28; 8 positions match TRBD1. The junction had 8 bases not matched to a gene; V was cut back by 1 base and J by 7 bases. Germline V gives CDR1 MDHEN, CDR2 SYDVKM. This CDR3 contains 15 residues. CDR3 sequence: CASSLFQGAGDEAFF. The CDR3 DNA reads as TGTGCCAGCAGTTTATTCCAGGGGGCGGGCGATGAAGCTTTCTTT.

This clonotype was observed at least ten times. CDR3 nucleotide sequence: TGTGCCAGCAGTTTATCCCGATCGGTTACTGGATCGGGTGAAGCTTTCTTT. Amino acids: CASSLSRSVTGSGEAFF. The chain uses TRBV27 and TRBJ1-1; D call uncertain. V was clipped by 0 bases and J by 7 bases, with 21 bases between them. The germline V gene has CDR1 MNHEY and CDR2 SMNVEV (reference sequence). CDR3 size: 17 residues.

In its sample, this clonotype was seen a few times. J is TRBJ1-1 and V is TRBV3-1; D is unresolved. This CDR3 is 14 amino acids long. Germline V gives CDR1 LGHDT, CDR2 YNNKEL (reference sequence). V was cut by 3 bases and J by 0 bases, with 8 bases left in between. The DNA of the CDR3 is TGTGCCAGCAGCCAGCTCAGGTTGAACACTGAAGCTTTCTTT. Amino acid sequence: CASSQLRLNTEAFF. Drawing the rest from reference TRBV3-1 and TRBJ1-1, the complete variable domain is DTAVSQTPKYLVTQMGNDKSIKCEQNLGHDTMYWYKQDSKKFLKIMFSYNNKELIINETVPNRFSPKSPDKAHLNLHINSLELGDSAVYFCASSQLRLNTEAFFGQGTRLTVV.